This T cell receptor (beta chain) was retrieved from a study of post-analysis software for immune sequencing data. Study summary: In terms of disease course, relapsing-remitting, secondary progressive and progressive-relapsing multiple sclerosis were included. Whole-study findings and limits: Versus controls, multiple sclerosis patients showed significantly lower diversity (normalized Chao1). Strong co-clustering by F measure was evident for samples that had been prepared in the same batch. The study found TRBV5-6, TRBV5-1 and TRBV20-1 among several TRBV segments more frequent in patients than controls.

Comment on this clonotype: Its specificity is not known.

The V gene lost 6 bases and the J gene lost 12 bases, with 12 bases spanning the gap. This CDR3 is 10 amino acids long. Germline-derived CDR1 and CDR2 are SQVTM and ANQGSEA. Researchers reported that TCR beta cDNA libraries carried unique molecular identifiers. TCRdb re-derived calls from the PCR reads in MiXCR, one entry per CDR3 protein. The data show about 820,000 distinct CDR3 sequences, with approximately 53% seen just once and approximately 4.3% held by the top ten. The sample was blood. The receptor was isolated from a girl aged 10 to 17 with multiple sclerosis. This chain links TRBV29-1 with TRBJ2-1, with no clear D. The DNA for the CDR3 is TGCAGCGTCAGAGGCAGCGCGCAGTTCTTC. It specifies CSVRGSAQFF.